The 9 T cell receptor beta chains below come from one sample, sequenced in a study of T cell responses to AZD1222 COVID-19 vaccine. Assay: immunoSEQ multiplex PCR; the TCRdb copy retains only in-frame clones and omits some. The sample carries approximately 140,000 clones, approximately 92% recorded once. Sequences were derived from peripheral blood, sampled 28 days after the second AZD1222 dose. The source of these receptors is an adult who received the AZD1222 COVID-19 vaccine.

The CDR3 region has the DNA TGTGCCAGCAGTGAATGGGGACAGCTACACTATGGCTACACCTTC. This codes for CASSEWGQLHYGYTF. The chain combines TRBV25-1 with TRBJ1-2, with 7 bases fitting TRBD1. Per germline, CDR1 MGHDK and CDR2 SYGVNS. The CDR3 loop spans 15 amino acids. The junction had 5 bases not matched to a gene; V was cut back by 1 base and J by 3 bases.

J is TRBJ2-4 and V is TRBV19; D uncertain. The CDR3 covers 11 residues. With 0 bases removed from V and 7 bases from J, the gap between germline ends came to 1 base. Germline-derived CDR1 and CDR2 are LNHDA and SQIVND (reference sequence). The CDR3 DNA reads TGTGCCAGTAGTATAGAGAACATTCAGTACTTC. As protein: CASSIENIQYF.

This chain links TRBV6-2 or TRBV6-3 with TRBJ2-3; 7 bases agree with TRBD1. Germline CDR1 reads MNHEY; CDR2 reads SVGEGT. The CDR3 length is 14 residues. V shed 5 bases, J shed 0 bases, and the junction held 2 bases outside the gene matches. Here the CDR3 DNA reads TGTGCCAGCAGTCCAGGGGGTAGCACAGATACGCAGTATTTT. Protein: CASSPGGSTDTQYF.

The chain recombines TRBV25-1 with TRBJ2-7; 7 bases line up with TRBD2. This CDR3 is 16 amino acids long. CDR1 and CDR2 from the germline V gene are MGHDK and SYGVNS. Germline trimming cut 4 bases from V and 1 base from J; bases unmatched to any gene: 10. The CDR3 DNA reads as TGTGCCAGCAGTGGGGGACTACACCTCGGATCCTACGAGCAGTACTTC. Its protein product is CASSGGLHLGSYEQYF.

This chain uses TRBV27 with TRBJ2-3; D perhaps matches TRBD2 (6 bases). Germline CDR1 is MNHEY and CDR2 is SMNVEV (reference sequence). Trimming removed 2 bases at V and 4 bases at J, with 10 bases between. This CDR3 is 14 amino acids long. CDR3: CASSLGLHPDTQYF. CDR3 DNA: TGTGCCAGCAGTTTAGGACTACACCCAGATACGCAGTATTTT.

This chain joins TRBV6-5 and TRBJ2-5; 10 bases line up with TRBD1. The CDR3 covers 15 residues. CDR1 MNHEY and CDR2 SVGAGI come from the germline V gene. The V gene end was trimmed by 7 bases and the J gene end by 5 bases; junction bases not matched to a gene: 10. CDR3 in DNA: TGTGCCAGCATTAAAGGACAGGGGGAATGGGAGACCCAGTACTTC. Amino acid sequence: CASIKGQGEWETQYF.

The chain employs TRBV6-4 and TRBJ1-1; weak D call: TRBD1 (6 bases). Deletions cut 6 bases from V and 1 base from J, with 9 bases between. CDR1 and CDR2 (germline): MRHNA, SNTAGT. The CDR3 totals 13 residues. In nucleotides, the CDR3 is TGTGCCAGCAGAGCGGACAGGAACACTGAAGCTTTCTTT. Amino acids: CASRADRNTEAFF.

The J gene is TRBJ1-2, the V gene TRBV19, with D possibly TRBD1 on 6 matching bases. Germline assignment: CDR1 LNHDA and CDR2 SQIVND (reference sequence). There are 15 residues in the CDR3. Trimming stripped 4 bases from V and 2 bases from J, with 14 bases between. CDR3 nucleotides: TGTGCCAGTAGTAGGGGGAGCAGGGGCAACTATGGCTACACCTTC. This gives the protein CASSRGSRGNYGYTF.

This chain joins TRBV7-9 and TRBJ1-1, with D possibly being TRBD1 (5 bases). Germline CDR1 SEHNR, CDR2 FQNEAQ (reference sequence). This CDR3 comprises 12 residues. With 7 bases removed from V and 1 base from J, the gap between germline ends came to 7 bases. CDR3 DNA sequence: TGTGCCAGCAACACAGGGAACACTGAAGCTTTCTTT. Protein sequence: CASNTGNTEAFF. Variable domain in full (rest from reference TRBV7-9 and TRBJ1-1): DTGVSQNPRHKITKRGQNVTFRCDPISEHNRLYWYRQTLGQGPEFLTYFQNEAQLEKSRLLSDRFSAERPKGSFSTLEIQRTEQGDSAMYLCASNTGNTEAFFGQGTRLTVV.